The clone carrying this T cell receptor beta chain was picked up a small number of times. What it binds is unknown. Next came a second PCR, run for about 7 to 12 cycles, which used a sample-barcoded 5' primer along with a J-beta primer mix. From the 5' RACE reads, TCRdb called clonotypes with MiXCR, one entry per CDR3 protein. This sample carries some 1,800,000 distinct CDR3 sequences, roughly two fifths of them seen once, and the ten largest clones take under 30%. This record belongs to a study of blood T cells in healthy people across ages. Whole-study results and caveats: CMV status of donors was unknown, possibly confounding expanded clonotype changes.

The clonotype comes from a human donor in good health. Sample: blood.

CDR3 in DNA: TGCAGCGTGGAAACAGGGGTCGCTTTCTTT. Protein: CSVETGVAFF. This sequence joins TRBV29-1 and TRBJ1-1; 7 positions agree with TRBD1. The CDR3 covers 10 residues. Trimming took 6 bases from V and 11 from J; bases not matched to a gene: 6. CDR1 SQVTM and CDR2 ANQGSEA come from the germline V gene.